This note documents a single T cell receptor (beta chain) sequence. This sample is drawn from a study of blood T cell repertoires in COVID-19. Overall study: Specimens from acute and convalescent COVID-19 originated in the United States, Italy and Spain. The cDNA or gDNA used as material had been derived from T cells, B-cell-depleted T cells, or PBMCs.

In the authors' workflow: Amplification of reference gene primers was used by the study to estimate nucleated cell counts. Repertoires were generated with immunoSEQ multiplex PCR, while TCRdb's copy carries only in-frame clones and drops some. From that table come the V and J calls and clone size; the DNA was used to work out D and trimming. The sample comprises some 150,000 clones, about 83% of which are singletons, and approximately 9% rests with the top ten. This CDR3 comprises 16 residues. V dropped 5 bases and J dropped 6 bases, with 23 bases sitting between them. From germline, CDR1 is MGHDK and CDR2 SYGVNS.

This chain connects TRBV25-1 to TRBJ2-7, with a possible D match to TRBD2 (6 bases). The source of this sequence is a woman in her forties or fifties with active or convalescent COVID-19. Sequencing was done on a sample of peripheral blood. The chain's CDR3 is CASSQDPGTRQGEQYF. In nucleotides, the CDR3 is TGTGCCAGCAGTCAGGACCCCGGGACTCGGCAGGGCGAGCAGTACTTC.